The 25 T cell receptor beta chains in this list originate from one sample, sequenced in a study of PD-1 blockade in classical Hodgkin lymphoma. Clones were sequenced by immunoSEQ multiplex PCR, and TCRdb holds only the in-frame ones, with some missing. The profile shows 15,000 to 20,000 clones, 88% of them singletons. Stated time point: cycle 4 day 1 (C4D1), after 6 weeks of nivolumab. Each patient relapsed following autologous stem cell transplantation, and prior brentuximab vedotin exposure differed. PBMCs, once thawed, yielded CD8+ T cells isolated by magnetic negative selection. The sample in question was CD8+ T cells from blood, obtained before the fourth cycle of nivolumab. The receptors here all came from a human donor with classical Hodgkin lymphoma.

The chain uses TRBV11-1 and TRBJ2-3, with D perhaps TRBD1 or TRBD2 (7 bases each). Trimming took off 5 bases at V and 5 bases at J, with 17 bases between the two ends. The CDR3 extends over 15 amino acids. Germline lookup yields CDR1 SGHAT and CDR2 FQDESV (reference sequence). In DNA form, the CDR3 reads TGTGCCAGCAGCCCGCGACAGGGCGGGGGAGATACGCAGTATTTT. This sequence encodes CASSPRQGGGDTQYF.

The CDR3 here is CASSPFRDRGPHEQYF. CDR3 coding DNA: TGTGCCAGCAGCCCCTTCCGGGACAGGGGACCGCACGAGCAGTACTTC. The gene calls are TRBV7-2 and TRBJ2-7; 10 bases fit TRBD1. J was trimmed by 5 bases and V by 5 bases; bases with no gene match: 12. The germline V gene encodes CDR1 SGHTA and CDR2 FQGNSA. The CDR3 has 16 amino acids.

The rearrangement links TRBV29-1 to TRBJ2-1; no reliable D call. CDR3 size: 15 residues. Germline CDR1 SQVTM, CDR2 ANQGSEA. Trimming shortened V by 7 bases and J by 2 bases, and 18 bases separated the two germline ends. The CDR3 protein is CSAPVYLQTYNEQFF. The CDR3 bases are TGCAGCGCCCCAGTTTATCTGCAAACCTACAATGAGCAGTTCTTC.

In this sample, this clone turned up once. CDR3 in amino acids: CASSQEGTNNSPLHF. The CDR3 DNA follows: TGCGCCAGCAGCCAAGAGGGAACCAATAATTCACCCCTCCACTTT. The rearrangement links TRBV4-1 to TRBJ1-6; D is unclear. With 0 bases removed from V and 5 bases from J, the gap between germline ends came to 8 bases. Germline V CDR1 and CDR2: MGHRA, YSYEKL. CDR3 size: 15 residues.

The V and J genes are TRBV4-1 and TRBJ2-2; maybe TRBD2 (6 bases). CDR3 length: 21 amino acids. V gave up 1 base and J gave up 1 base, with 25 bases separating them. In germline, CDR1 is MGHRA, CDR2 YSYEKL. The CDR3 region has the DNA TGCGCCAGCAGCCAAGGCCCACTCGCGCCCAGCGGGCTTATGAACACCGGGGAGCTGTTTTTT. It translates to CASSQGPLAPSGLMNTGELFF.

This clone was detected only a few times. This sequence joins TRBV5-1 and TRBJ1-5, with a tentative D call TRBD1 (6 bases). Germline V gives CDR1 SGHRS, CDR2 YFSETQ. Deletions cut 4 bases from V and 7 bases from J, with 15 bases between. The CDR3 runs to 14 residues. CDR3 residues: CASSPEGGRQPQHF. In DNA form, the CDR3 reads TGCGCCAGCAGCCCGGAGGGGGGGCGACAGCCCCAGCATTTT. Based on the CDR3 plus reference TRBV5-1 and TRBJ1-5, the full variable domain is KAGVTQTPRYLIKTRGQQVTLSCSPISGHRSVSWYQQTPGQGLQFLFEYFSETQRNKGNFPGRFSGRQFSNSRSEMNVSTLELGDSALYLCASSPEGGRQPQHFGDGTRLSIL.

The rearrangement links TRBV10-2 to TRBJ2-7, with TRBD1 matching 8 bases. Germline V gene lookup returns CDR1 WSHSY and CDR2 SAAADI. The CDR3 spans 13 residues. Trimming cost V 8 bases and J 2 bases; bases outside gene matches: 5. The CDR3 DNA reads TGCGCCAGCCTCCGGGACAGGACCTACGAGCAGTACTTC. Protein: CASLRDRTYEQYF.

V usage is TRBV5-1 and J usage is TRBJ2-1; D is possibly TRBD1 or TRBD2 (7 bases each). CDR1 SGHRS and CDR2 YFSETQ come from the germline V gene. This CDR3 contains 19 residues. V dropped 1 base and J dropped 4 bases, with 24 bases sitting between them. CDR3 sequence: CASSLINSGGGPHYNEQFF. The CDR3, as DNA: TGCGCCAGCAGCTTGATTAATTCAGGGGGAGGGCCTCATTACAATGAGCAGTTCTTC.

The genes are TRBV6-1 and TRBJ2-5, with D perhaps TRBD2 (5 bases). Trimming left V 2 bases short and J 4 bases short, with 14 bases between. CDR3 size: 15 residues. Per germline, CDR1 MNHNS and CDR2 SASEGT. The CDR3 loop reads CASSESPTRGETQYF. The CDR3 DNA sequence: TGTGCCAGCAGTGAAAGCCCCACCCGGGGAGAGACCCAGTACTTC.

The genes are TRBV27 and TRBJ2-1; D possibly matches TRBD1 or TRBD2 (5 bases each). V was pared by 3 bases and J by 8 bases, with 11 bases between. CDR1 and CDR2 from the germline V gene are MNHEY and SMNVEV (reference sequence). The CDR3 is made up of 13 amino acids. In nucleotides, the CDR3 is TGTGCCAGCAGTTTGTTCGGGACGGATGAGCAGTTCTTC. Protein sequence: CASSLFGTDEQFF.

This CDR3 is CASSPPYSKETQYF. The DNA of the CDR3 is TGTGCCAGCTCACCACCGTACAGCAAAGAGACCCAGTACTTC. This rearrangement joins TRBV18 to TRBJ2-5; no clear D gene. V was cut by 0 bases and J by 3 bases, with 8 bases left in between. The CDR3 extends over 14 amino acids. Germline CDR1 and CDR2: KGHSH and LQKENI.

The chain couples TRBV6-5 to TRBJ2-5, with D unclear. The CDR3 covers 16 residues. The V end lost 0 bases, the J end lost 0 bases, and 11 bases lay between the germline ends. CDR1 is MNHEY, CDR2 SVGAGI, per germline. CDR3 coding DNA: TGTGCCAGCAGTTACTCGGGGTTAGGGAACCAAGAGACCCAGTACTTC. Translation: CASSYSGLGNQETQYF.

V is TRBV6-5 and J is TRBJ1-2; no clear D gene. Trimming left V 6 bases short and J 6 bases short, with 11 bases between. CDR1 and CDR2 from the germline V gene are MNHEY and SVGAGI. The CDR3 has 12 amino acids. CDR3 coding DNA: TGTGCCAGCAGAAATTTTGGGGATGGCTACACCTTC. This sequence encodes CASRNFGDGYTF.

J is TRBJ1-1 and V is TRBV10-1; no clear D. V gave up 2 bases and J gave up 7 bases, with 14 bases separating them. Germline V lookup: CDR1 WNHNN, CDR2 SYGVQD (reference sequence). This CDR3 region has 14 residues. CDR3 loop: CASSETGQEYEAFF. The CDR3, as DNA: TGCGCCAGCAGTGAGACCGGGCAGGAATATGAAGCTTTCTTT.

The chain uses TRBV7-9 and TRBJ2-7, with TRBD1 matching 9 bases. V was clipped by 5 bases and J by 5 bases; unmatched bases: 7. The CDR3 has 14 residues. Germline CDR1 is SEHNR and CDR2 is FQNEAQ (reference sequence). The CDR3: CASSDRDRAHEQYF. The CDR3 bases are TGTGCCAGCAGCGACCGGGACAGGGCCCACGAGCAGTACTTC. Full variable domain (remainder filled in from reference TRBV7-9 and TRBJ2-7): DTGVSQNPRHKITKRGQNVTFRCDPISEHNRLYWYRQTLGQGPEFLTYFQNEAQLEKSRLLSDRFSAERPKGSFSTLEIQRTEQGDSAMYLCASSDRDRAHEQYFGPGTRLTVT.

The chain uses TRBV28 and TRBJ1-5; D ambiguous. V lost 4 bases and J 0 bases, leaving 10 bases between the germline ends. Germline CDR1 is MDHEN and CDR2 is SYDVKM. The CDR3 is made up of 15 amino acids. CDR3 loop: CASSSWVGSNQPQHF. DNA of the CDR3: TGTGCCAGCAGTTCTTGGGTCGGTAGCAATCAGCCCCAGCATTTT.

The chain carries TRBV5-4 and TRBJ2-1; 8 bases fit TRBD1. Germline V CDR1 and CDR2: SGHNT, YYREEE (reference sequence). V lost 5 bases and J lost 5; bases outside the gene matches: 3. CDR3 length: 13 amino acids. CDR3 bases: TGTGCCAGCAGAGACAGGGGTGACAATGAGCAGTTCTTC. It codes for CASRDRGDNEQFF. The complete variable domain, with remaining parts taken from reference TRBV5-4 and TRBJ2-1, reads ETGVTQSPTHLIKTRGQQVTLRCSSQSGHNTVSWYQQALGQGPQFIFQYYREEENGRGNFPPRFSGLQFPNYSSELNVNALELDDSALYLCASRDRGDNEQFFGPGTRLTVL.

The rearrangement links TRBV5-1 to TRBJ1-1; D is perhaps TRBD1 (5 bases). This CDR3 has 15 amino acids. Trimming cost V 1 base and J 1 base, with 11 bases left between them. In germline, CDR1 is SGHRS, CDR2 YFSETQ. The CDR3 nucleotides read TGCGCCAGCAGCTTGAAGACAGAACGGAACACTGAAGCTTTCTTT. Its protein is CASSLKTERNTEAFF. Combining the CDR3 with reference TRBV5-1 and TRBJ1-1 gives the whole variable domain KAGVTQTPRYLIKTRGQQVTLSCSPISGHRSVSWYQQTPGQGLQFLFEYFSETQRNKGNFPGRFSGRQFSNSRSEMNVSTLELGDSALYLCASSLKTERNTEAFFGQGTRLTVV.

The chain couples TRBV7-9 to TRBJ2-5, with TRBD2 matching over 7 bases. V lost 3 bases to trimming and J lost 0 bases; unmatched junction nucleotides: 4. The CDR3 runs to 15 residues. CDR1 is SEHNR, CDR2 FQNEAQ, per germline (reference sequence). The CDR3 DNA reads as TGTGCCAGCAGCTTCAGTGGGACTAACCAAGAGACCCAGTACTTC. Amino acids: CASSFSGTNQETQYF.

V and J are TRBV11-2 and TRBJ1-1; the D is unclear. This CDR3 spans 12 amino acids. The ends were cut back, 7 bases at V and 7 bases at J, with 13 bases in the middle. From germline, CDR1 is SGHAT and CDR2 FQNNGV. CDR3 amino acids: CASNPSGNEAFF. The CDR3 DNA sequence: TGTGCCAGCAACCCATCAGGTAATGAAGCTTTCTTT.

The rearrangement links TRBV29-1 to TRBJ2-1; TRBD2 matches at 14 bases. In germline, CDR1 is SQVTM, CDR2 ANQGSEA. This CDR3 has 14 residues. With V trimmed by 7 bases and J by 9 bases, 8 bases remained unmatched. The CDR3 protein is CSARGTSGSGEQFF. CDR3 DNA: TGCAGCGCCCGAGGGACTAGCGGGAGTGGTGAGCAGTTCTTC.

The chain joins TRBV9 to TRBJ2-7; D perhaps matches TRBD1 (6 bases). This CDR3 spans 15 amino acids. V lost 2 bases to trimming and J lost 3 bases, with 15 bases between them. Germline values: CDR1 SGDLS, CDR2 YYNGEE. This chain's CDR3 is CASSVSRGEVYEQYF. CDR3 bases: TGTGCCAGCAGCGTTAGCAGGGGAGAGGTCTACGAGCAGTACTTC.

The chain recombines TRBV30 with TRBJ1-3, with D possibly matching TRBD1 (6 bases). The CDR3 contains 15 residues. Germline-derived CDR1 and CDR2 are GTSNPN and SVGIG (reference sequence). Trimming left V 1 base short and J 0 bases short, with 10 bases between. Written as DNA, the CDR3 is TGTGCCTGGAGTGAGGACAGCATCTCTGGAAACACCATATATTTT. This encodes CAWSEDSISGNTIYF.

The V gene is TRBV27, the J gene TRBJ1-1; D might be TRBD1 (5 bases). Germline V lookup: CDR1 MNHEY, CDR2 SMNVEV (reference sequence). CDR3 length: 13 amino acids. The germline V and J ends were trimmed by 5 bases and 1 base, with 8 bases remaining between them. CDR3 amino acids: CASSQGPNTEAFF. The CDR3 bases are TGTGCCAGCAGTCAGGGTCCGAACACTGAAGCTTTCTTT.

The chain uses TRBV28 and TRBJ2-3; weak D call: TRBD2 (7 bases). Trimming left V 6 bases short and J 2 bases short, with 21 bases between. CDR1 is MDHEN, CDR2 SYDVKM, per germline. This CDR3 region has 17 residues. The CDR3 is CASRARGAGSPTDTQYF. CDR3 DNA: TGTGCCAGCAGGGCACGGGGGGCAGGGAGCCCCACAGATACGCAGTATTTT.